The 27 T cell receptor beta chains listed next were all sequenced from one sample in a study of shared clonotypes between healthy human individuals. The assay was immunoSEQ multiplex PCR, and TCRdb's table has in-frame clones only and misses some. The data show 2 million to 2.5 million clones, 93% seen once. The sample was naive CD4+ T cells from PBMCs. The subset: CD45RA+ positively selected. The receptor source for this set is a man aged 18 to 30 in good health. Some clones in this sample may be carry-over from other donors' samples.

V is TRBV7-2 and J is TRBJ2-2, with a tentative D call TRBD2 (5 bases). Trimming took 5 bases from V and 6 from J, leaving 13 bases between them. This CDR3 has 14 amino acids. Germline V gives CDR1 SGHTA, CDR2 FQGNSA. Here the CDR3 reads CASSLGLNAGELFF. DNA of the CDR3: TGTGCCAGCAGCCTCGGACTCAATGCCGGGGAGCTGTTTTTT.

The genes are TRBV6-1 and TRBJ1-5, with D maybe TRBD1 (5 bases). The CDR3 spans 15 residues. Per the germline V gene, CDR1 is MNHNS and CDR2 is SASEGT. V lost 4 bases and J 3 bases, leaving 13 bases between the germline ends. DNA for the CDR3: TGTGCCAGCAGTGCTATCTGGGGCCACAATCAGCCCCAGCATTTT. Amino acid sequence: CASSAIWGHNQPQHF.

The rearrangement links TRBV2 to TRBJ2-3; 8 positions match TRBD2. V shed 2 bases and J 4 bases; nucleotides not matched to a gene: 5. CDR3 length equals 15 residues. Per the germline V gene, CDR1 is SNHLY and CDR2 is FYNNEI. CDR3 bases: TGTGCCAGCAGTGAATGGCGGGAGGATCCAGATACGCAGTATTTT. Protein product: CASSEWREDPDTQYF.

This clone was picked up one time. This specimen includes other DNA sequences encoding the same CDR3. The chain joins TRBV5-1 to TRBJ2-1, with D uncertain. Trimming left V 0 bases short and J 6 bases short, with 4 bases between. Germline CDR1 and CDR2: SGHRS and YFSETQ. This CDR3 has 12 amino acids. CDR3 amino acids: CASSLVLNEQFF. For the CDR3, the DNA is TGCGCCAGCAGCTTGGTCCTCAATGAGCAGTTCTTC.

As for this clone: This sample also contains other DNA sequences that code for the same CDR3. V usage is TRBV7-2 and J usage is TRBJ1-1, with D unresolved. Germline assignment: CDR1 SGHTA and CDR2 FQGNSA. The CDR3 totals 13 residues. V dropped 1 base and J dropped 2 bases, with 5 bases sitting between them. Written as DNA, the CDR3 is TGTGCCAGCAGCTTAGTCGGTAACACTGAAGCTTTCTTT. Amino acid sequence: CASSLVGNTEAFF.

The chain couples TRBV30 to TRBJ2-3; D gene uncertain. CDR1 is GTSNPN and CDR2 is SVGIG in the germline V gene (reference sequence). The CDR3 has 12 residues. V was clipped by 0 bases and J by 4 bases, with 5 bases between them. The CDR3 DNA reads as TGTGCCTGGAGTGTAAGCTCAGATACGCAGTATTTT. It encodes CAWSVSSDTQYF.

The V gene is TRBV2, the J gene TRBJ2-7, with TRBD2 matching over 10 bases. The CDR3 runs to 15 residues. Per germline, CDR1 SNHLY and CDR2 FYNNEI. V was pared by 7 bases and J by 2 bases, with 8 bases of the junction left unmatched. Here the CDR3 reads CASKFGTSEAYEQYF. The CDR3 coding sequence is TGTGCCAGCAAATTCGGGACTAGCGAAGCCTACGAGCAGTACTTC.

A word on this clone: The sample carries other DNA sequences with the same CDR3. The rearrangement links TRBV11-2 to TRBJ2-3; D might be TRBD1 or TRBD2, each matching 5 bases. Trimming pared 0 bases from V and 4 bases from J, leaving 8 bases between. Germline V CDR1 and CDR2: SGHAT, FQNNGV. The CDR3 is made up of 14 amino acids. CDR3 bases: TGTGCCAGCAGCTTAGACCGGGGCCCAGATACGCAGTATTTT. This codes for CASSLDRGPDTQYF.

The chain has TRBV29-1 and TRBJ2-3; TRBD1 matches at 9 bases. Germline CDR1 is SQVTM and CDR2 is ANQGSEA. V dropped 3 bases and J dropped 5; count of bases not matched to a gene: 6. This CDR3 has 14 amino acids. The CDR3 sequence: CSVDNRGRIDTQYF. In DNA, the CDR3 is TGCAGCGTTGATAACAGGGGGCGCATAGATACGCAGTATTTT.

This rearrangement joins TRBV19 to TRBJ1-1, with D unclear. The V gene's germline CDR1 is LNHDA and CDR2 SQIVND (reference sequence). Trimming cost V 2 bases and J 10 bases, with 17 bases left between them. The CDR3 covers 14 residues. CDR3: CASSIWVAQGGAFF. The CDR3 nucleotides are TGTGCCAGTAGTATATGGGTGGCTCAAGGAGGAGCTTTCTTT.

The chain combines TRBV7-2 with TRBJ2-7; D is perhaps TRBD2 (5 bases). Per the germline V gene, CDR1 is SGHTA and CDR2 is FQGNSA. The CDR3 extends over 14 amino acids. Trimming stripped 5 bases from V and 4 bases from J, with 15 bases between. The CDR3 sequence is CASSPHGIVYEQYF. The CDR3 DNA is TGTGCCAGCAGCCCACACGGGATCGTATACGAGCAGTACTTC.

CDR3 bases: TGCGCCAGCAGAAGGACTAGTCAGGAGACCCAGTACTTC. Translated, it gives CASRRTSQETQYF. The rearrangement joins TRBV10-1 to TRBJ2-5, with 7 bases lining up with TRBD2. V lost 6 bases to trimming and J lost 5 bases; unmatched junction nucleotides: 6. This CDR3 is built from 13 residues. Germline V lookup: CDR1 WNHNN, CDR2 SYGVQD (reference sequence).

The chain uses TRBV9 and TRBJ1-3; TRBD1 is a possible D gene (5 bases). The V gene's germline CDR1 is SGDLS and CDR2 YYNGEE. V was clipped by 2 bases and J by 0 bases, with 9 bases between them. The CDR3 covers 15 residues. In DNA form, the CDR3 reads TGTGCCAGCAGCGTGGGACTGATCTCTGGAAACACCATATATTTT. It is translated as CASSVGLISGNTIYF. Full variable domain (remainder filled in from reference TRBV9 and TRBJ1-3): DSGVTQTPKHLITATGQRVTLRCSPRSGDLSVYWYQQSLDQGLQFLIQYYNGEERAKGNILERFSAQQFPDLHSELNLSSLELGDSALYFCASSVGLISGNTIYFGEGSWLTVV.

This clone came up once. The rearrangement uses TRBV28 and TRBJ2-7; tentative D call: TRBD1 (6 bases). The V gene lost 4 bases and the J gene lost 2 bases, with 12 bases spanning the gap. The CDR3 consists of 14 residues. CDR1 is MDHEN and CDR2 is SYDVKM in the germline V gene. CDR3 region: CASSSGDKTYEQYF. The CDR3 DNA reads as TGTGCCAGCAGTTCAGGGGACAAGACCTACGAGCAGTACTTC.

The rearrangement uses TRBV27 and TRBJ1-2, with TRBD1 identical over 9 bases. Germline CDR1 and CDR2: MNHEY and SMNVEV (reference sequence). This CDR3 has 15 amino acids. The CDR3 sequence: CASTRDRVGSYGYTF. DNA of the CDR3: TGTGCATCCACGCGGGACAGGGTGGGGAGCTATGGCTACACCTTC.

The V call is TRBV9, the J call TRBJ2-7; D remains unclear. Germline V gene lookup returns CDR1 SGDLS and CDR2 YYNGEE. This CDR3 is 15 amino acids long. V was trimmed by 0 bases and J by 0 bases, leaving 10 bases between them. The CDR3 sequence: CASSVEPGYSYEQYF. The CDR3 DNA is TGTGCCAGCAGCGTAGAGCCCGGCTACTCCTACGAGCAGTACTTC.

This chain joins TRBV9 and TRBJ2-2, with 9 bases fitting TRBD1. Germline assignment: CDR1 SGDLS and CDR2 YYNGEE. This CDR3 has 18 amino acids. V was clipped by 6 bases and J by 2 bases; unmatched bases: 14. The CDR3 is CASTNTGTGKGNTGELFF. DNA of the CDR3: TGTGCCAGCACCAACACCGGGACAGGGAAGGGTAACACCGGGGAGCTGTTTTTT.

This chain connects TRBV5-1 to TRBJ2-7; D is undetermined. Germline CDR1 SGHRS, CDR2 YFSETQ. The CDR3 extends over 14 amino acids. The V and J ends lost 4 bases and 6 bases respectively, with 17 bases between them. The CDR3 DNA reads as TGCGCCAGCAGCCCCCCAATTAGGAGTGGCGAGCAGTACTTC. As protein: CASSPPIRSGEQYF. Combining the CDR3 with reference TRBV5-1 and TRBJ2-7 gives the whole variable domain KAGVTQTPRYLIKTRGQQVTLSCSPISGHRSVSWYQQTPGQGLQFLFEYFSETQRNKGNFPGRFSGRQFSNSRSEMNVSTLELGDSALYLCASSPPIRSGEQYFGPGTRLTVT.

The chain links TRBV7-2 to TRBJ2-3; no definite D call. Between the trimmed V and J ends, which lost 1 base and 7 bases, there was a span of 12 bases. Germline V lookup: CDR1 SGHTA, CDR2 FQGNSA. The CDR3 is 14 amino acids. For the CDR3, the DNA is TGTGCCAGCAGCTTAGGAGTATGGGGAAATACGCAGTATTTT. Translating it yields CASSLGVWGNTQYF.

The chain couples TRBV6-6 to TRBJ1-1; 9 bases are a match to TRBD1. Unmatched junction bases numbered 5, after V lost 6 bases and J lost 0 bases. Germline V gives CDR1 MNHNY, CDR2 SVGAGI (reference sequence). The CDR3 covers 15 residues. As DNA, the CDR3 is TGTGCCAGCAGCCGGGACAGGGCCATGAACACTGAAGCTTTCTTT. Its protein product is CASSRDRAMNTEAFF.

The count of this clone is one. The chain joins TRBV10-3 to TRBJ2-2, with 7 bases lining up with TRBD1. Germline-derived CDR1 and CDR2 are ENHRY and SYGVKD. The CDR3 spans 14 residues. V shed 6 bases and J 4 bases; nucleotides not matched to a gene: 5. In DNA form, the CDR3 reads TGTGCCATCAGAAGGGGGCGCCGCACCGGGGAGCTGTTTTTT. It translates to CAIRRGRRTGELFF.

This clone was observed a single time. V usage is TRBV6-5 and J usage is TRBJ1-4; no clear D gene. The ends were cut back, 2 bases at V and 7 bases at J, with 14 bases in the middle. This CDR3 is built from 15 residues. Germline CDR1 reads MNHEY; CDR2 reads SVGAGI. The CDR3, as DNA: TGTGCCAGCAGTTACCTGGGTCCACCGGGTGAAAAACTGTTTTTT. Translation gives CASSYLGPPGEKLFF.

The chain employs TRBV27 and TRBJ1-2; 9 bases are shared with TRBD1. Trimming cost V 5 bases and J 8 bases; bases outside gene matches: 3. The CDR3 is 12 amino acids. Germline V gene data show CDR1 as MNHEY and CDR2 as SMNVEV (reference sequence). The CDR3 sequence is CASSRTGVGYTF. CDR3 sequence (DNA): TGTGCCAGCAGTCGGACAGGGGTGGGCTACACCTTC.

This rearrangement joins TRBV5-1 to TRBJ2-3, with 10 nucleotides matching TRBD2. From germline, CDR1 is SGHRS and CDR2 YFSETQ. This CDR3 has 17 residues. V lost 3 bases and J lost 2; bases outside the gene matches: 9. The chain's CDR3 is CASSWRKAGGTTDTQYF. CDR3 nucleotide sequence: TGCGCCAGCAGCTGGCGGAAAGCGGGAGGGACCACAGATACGCAGTATTTT. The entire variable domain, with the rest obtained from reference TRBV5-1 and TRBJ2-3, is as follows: KAGVTQTPRYLIKTRGQQVTLSCSPISGHRSVSWYQQTPGQGLQFLFEYFSETQRNKGNFPGRFSGRQFSNSRSEMNVSTLELGDSALYLCASSWRKAGGTTDTQYFGPGTRLTVL.

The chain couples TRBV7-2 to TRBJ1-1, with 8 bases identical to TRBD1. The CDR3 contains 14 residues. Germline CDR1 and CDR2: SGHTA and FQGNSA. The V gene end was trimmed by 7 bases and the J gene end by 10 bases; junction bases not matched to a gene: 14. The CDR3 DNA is TGTGCCAGCACCAACTACGCACAGGGGGGTAGAGCTTTCTTT. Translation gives CASTNYAQGGRAFF.

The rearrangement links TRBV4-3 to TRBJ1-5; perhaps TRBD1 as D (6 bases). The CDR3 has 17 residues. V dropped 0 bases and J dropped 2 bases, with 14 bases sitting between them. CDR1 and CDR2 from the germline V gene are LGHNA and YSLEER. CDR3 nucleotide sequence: TGCGCCAGCAGCCAAGATCTGCACAGGGAAGGCAATCAGCCCCAGCATTTT. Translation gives CASSQDLHREGNQPQHF.

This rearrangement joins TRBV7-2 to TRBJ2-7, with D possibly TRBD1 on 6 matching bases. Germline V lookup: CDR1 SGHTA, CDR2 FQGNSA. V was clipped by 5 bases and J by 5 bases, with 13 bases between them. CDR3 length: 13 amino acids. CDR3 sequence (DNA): TGTGCCAGCAGCCGGGACACGGAAAACGAGCAGTACTTC. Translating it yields CASSRDTENEQYF. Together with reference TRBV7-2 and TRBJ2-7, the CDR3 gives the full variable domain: GAGVSQSPSNKVTEKGKDVELRCDPISGHTALYWYRQSLGQGLEFLIYFQGNSAPDKSGLPSDRFSAERTGGSVSTLTIQRTQQEDSAVYLCASSRDTENEQYFGPGTRLTVT.